This entry lists 21 T cell receptor beta chains sequenced from one sample in a study of OX40 agonist ivuxolimab in advanced cancers. Sequenced by immunoSEQ multiplex PCR; TCRdb stores in-frame clones only, minus some. The sample has 60,000 to 70,000 clones; 85% to 90% are singletons. The sample was CD4+ or CD8+ T cells sorted from blood, taken in a trial of the OX40 agonist ivuxolimab. Receptors were obtained from an adult with an advanced solid tumor such as melanoma, head and neck, liver or kidney cancer.

This chain uses TRBV19 with TRBJ1-1, with 7 bases fitting TRBD1. After removal of 6 bases from V and 4 bases from J, the junction contained 14 bases not matched to a gene. This CDR3 contains 16 residues. The germline V gene encodes CDR1 LNHDA and CDR2 SQIVND (reference sequence). DNA for the CDR3: TGTGCCAGTAGCACTGATCTCTACAGGGGTAGCACTGAAGCTTTCTTT. It encodes CASSTDLYRGSTEAFF.

The table lists this clone with a count of one. The genes are TRBV18 and TRBJ2-5; D is undetermined. Germline V gives CDR1 KGHSH, CDR2 LQKENI. The germline V and J ends were trimmed by 6 bases and 3 bases, with 17 bases remaining between them. This CDR3 has 15 residues. The CDR3 DNA follows: TGTGCCAGCTCCCCTCTCGCCGTACGCGAAGAGACCCAGTACTTC. This sequence encodes CASSPLAVREETQYF.

V usage is TRBV6-6 and J usage is TRBJ2-7, with 10 bases lining up with TRBD1. The CDR3 runs 15 residues. V shed 6 bases and J 0 bases; nucleotides not matched to a gene: 5. From germline, CDR1 is MNHNY and CDR2 SVGAGI (reference sequence). Here the CDR3 reads CASRPDRGSSYEQYF. In DNA form, the CDR3 reads TGTGCCAGCAGACCGGACAGGGGGAGCTCCTACGAGCAGTACTTC.

This chain connects TRBV28 to TRBJ1-2; tentatively, D is TRBD1 (6 bases). Trimming left V 6 bases short and J 8 bases short, with 22 bases between. CDR1 and CDR2 (germline): MDHEN, SYDVKM. The length of the CDR3 is 15 residues. The CDR3 nucleotides read TGTGCCAGCAGGGGGGGGGCGGCTCGCCCAGTAGGCTACACCTTC. Translation gives CASRGGAARPVGYTF.

V usage is TRBV15 and J usage is TRBJ2-1; TRBD2 matches 7 bases. The trim removed 1 base at V and 3 bases at J, leaving 12 bases unmatched. Germline lookup yields CDR1 LNHNV and CDR2 YYDKDF (reference sequence). This CDR3 region has 18 residues. This chain's CDR3 is CATSRGAWGGVGYNEQFF. The CDR3 DNA reads TGTGCCACCAGCAGAGGGGCCTGGGGGGGAGTGGGCTACAATGAGCAGTTCTTC.

The V and J genes are TRBV18 and TRBJ2-3; D not resolved. This CDR3 comprises 12 residues. Per germline, CDR1 KGHSH and CDR2 LQKENI. With 3 bases removed from V and 5 bases from J, the gap between germline ends came to 6 bases. For the CDR3, the DNA is TGTGCCAGCTCACCGTACAGAGATACGCAGTATTTT. Protein: CASSPYRDTQYF.

The V call is TRBV29-1, the J call TRBJ1-2; TRBD1 agrees at 9 bases. With V trimmed by 0 bases and J by 5 bases, 10 bases remained unmatched. Per the germline V gene, CDR1 is SQVTM and CDR2 is ANQGSEA. This CDR3 spans 16 amino acids. CDR3 in amino acids: CSVEEVGDREGYGYTF. DNA for the CDR3: TGCAGCGTTGAAGAAGTCGGGGACAGGGAGGGTTATGGCTACACCTTC.

The J gene is TRBJ2-2, the V gene TRBV30; 7 bases align to TRBD1. V shed 6 bases and J 0 bases; nucleotides not matched to a gene: 7. The CDR3 has 15 residues. The germline V gene has CDR1 GTSNPN and CDR2 SVGIG (reference sequence). The CDR3 loop reads CACKTGTANTGELFF. CDR3 nucleotide sequence: TGTGCCTGCAAAACCGGGACAGCGAACACCGGGGAGCTGTTTTTT.

The gene calls are TRBV30 and TRBJ1-2; TRBD1 is a possible D gene (5 bases). Trimming took 1 base from V and 7 from J, leaving 7 bases between them. Germline CDR1 is GTSNPN and CDR2 is SVGIG (reference sequence). The CDR3 sequence is 11 residues long. CDR3 in amino acids: CAWSEGFGYTF. Written as DNA, the CDR3 is TGTGCCTGGAGTGAGGGGTTTGGCTACACCTTC. Full variable domain (outside the CDR3, taken from reference TRBV30 and TRBJ1-2): SQTIHQWPATLVQPVGSPLSLECTVEGTSNPNLYWYRQAAGRGLQLLFYSVGIGQISSEVPQNLSASRPQDRQFILSSKKLLLSDSGFYLCAWSEGFGYTFGSGTRLTVV.

The rearrangement uses TRBV30 and TRBJ1-2; D not resolved. Looked up from germline, CDR1 is GTSNPN and CDR2 is SVGIG (reference sequence). This CDR3 is 12 amino acids long. Trimming stripped 2 bases from V and 4 bases from J, with 8 bases between. CDR3 loop: CAWSPSVYGYTF. In DNA, the CDR3 is TGTGCCTGGAGTCCCTCAGTCTATGGCTACACCTTC.

This chain joins TRBV11-3 and TRBJ2-5, with D tentatively TRBD2 (6 bases). Germline CDR1 and CDR2: SGHNT and YENEEA. V lost 2 bases and J lost 11, with 12 bases in between. The CDR3 consists of 12 residues. CDR3 bases: TGTGCCAGCAGCTTAAAGACGGGAGAGCAGTACTTC. Translating gives CASSLKTGEQYF.

This chain uses TRBV4-3 with TRBJ2-5; tentatively, D is TRBD1 (7 bases). The J call may be in error: the DNA end matches TRBJ2-7 better. The germline CDR1 and CDR2 sequences are LGHNA and YSLEER. This CDR3 comprises 16 residues. In DNA form, the CDR3 reads TGCGCCAGCAGCCAAGATTTGGGGGGACAGAGCTACGAGCAGTACTTC. It codes for CASSQDLGGQSYEQYF.

The chain couples TRBV28 to TRBJ1-3; no reliable D call. Germline lookup yields CDR1 MDHEN and CDR2 SYDVKM. This CDR3 is 12 amino acids long. Trimming removed 4 bases from V and 8 bases from J, with 9 bases in between. The CDR3 sequence: CASSSGFDTIYF. The CDR3 nucleotides are TGTGCCAGCAGTTCAGGTTTTGACACCATATATTTT.

This clone was observed once. This chain connects TRBV6-5 to TRBJ2-2, with 8 nucleotides matching TRBD1. Germline CDR1 is MNHEY and CDR2 is SVGAGI. This CDR3 region has 16 residues. The V gene end was trimmed by 0 bases and the J gene end by 3 bases; junction bases not matched to a gene: 3. CDR3 in DNA: TGTGCCAGCAGTTACTCGACGGACAGGGACACCGGGGAGCTGTTTTTT. Protein sequence: CASSYSTDRDTGELFF.

The V gene is TRBV29-1, the J gene TRBJ1-2; D call uncertain. Germline V lookup: CDR1 SQVTM, CDR2 ANQGSEA. Trimming shortened V by 4 bases and J by 6 bases, and 15 bases separated the two germline ends. This CDR3 is 13 amino acids long. CDR3 region: CSVGARLSDGYTF. CDR3 DNA sequence: TGCAGCGTTGGGGCCAGGCTCTCCGATGGCTACACCTTC.

The V call is TRBV6-5, the J call TRBJ1-2; D gene uncertain. CDR1 and CDR2 (germline): MNHEY, SVGAGI. V lost 0 bases to trimming and J lost 0 bases, with 11 bases between them. CDR3 size: 16 residues. For the CDR3, the DNA is TGTGCCAGCAGTTACTCGCAACGGCAAACTAACTATGGCTACACCTTC. Encoded protein: CASSYSQRQTNYGYTF.

The rearrangement joins TRBV7-9 to TRBJ2-5, with D perhaps matching TRBD2 (6 bases). Trimming shortened V by 7 bases and J by 1 base, and 16 bases separated the two germline ends. Germline V gives CDR1 SEHNR, CDR2 FQNEAQ (reference sequence). This CDR3 has 15 residues. This CDR3 reads CASTPIAGTQETQYF. The CDR3 bases are TGTGCCAGCACCCCAATCGCGGGGACCCAAGAGACCCAGTACTTC.

This clone was detected a few times. V is TRBV19 and J is TRBJ1-2; D uncertain. V lost 5 bases and J 4 bases, leaving 8 bases between the germline ends. This CDR3 region has 12 residues. The germline V gene encodes CDR1 LNHDA and CDR2 SQIVND (reference sequence). CDR3 sequence (DNA): TGTGCCAGTAGTTCTCTGAGCTATGGCTACACCTTC. Translation gives CASSSLSYGYTF.

Of note for this clone: The junction differs from germline at one of its ends, possibly a read error. The V and J genes are TRBV7-4 and TRBJ2-7; D unclear. Germline CDR1 SGHVT, CDR2 SQSDAQ. CDR3 size: 13 residues. CDR3 nucleotide sequence: TGTGCCAGCAGTTTAGGCCGGACCTACGAGCAGTACTTC. Translation: CASSLGRTYEQYF.

This chain connects TRBV7-2 to TRBJ2-5; perhaps TRBD1 as D (5 bases). The CDR3 runs 14 residues. Trimming left V 8 bases short and J 4 bases short, with 17 bases between. CDR1 is SGHTA, CDR2 FQGNSA, per germline. CDR3 DNA sequence: TGTGCCAGCTACCCCCCAGGGTGGGGAGAGACCCAGTACTTC. It yields the protein CASYPPGWGETQYF.

The chain combines TRBV5-1 with TRBJ2-1; the D gene could be TRBD1 or TRBD2 (5 bases each). This CDR3 region has 15 residues. Trimming removed 3 bases from V and 3 bases from J, with 13 bases in between. The germline CDR1 and CDR2 sequences are SGHRS and YFSETQ. The CDR3 loop reads CASSSPRGSYNEQFF. CDR3 bases: TGCGCCAGCAGCTCACCCCGGGGCAGCTACAATGAGCAGTTCTTC.